The clone carrying this T cell receptor beta chain was counted many times. What it binds is unknown. This CDR3 region has 18 residues. Germline V gene lookup returns CDR1 MDHEN and CDR2 SYDVKM. Trimming left V 3 bases short and J 0 bases short, with 18 bases between. This sample stems from a study of glioma-infiltrating T cells. Amplification of TCR alpha and beta CDR3 regions from RNA used iRepertoire nested multiplex PCR. Input was roughly 100-450 ng of tissue mRNA or PBMC total RNA. Via MiXCR, TCRdb re-called the multiplex PCR reads, giving one row per CDR3 protein. This sample has approximately 100,000 distinct CDR3 sequences, with 25% found just once. Study-wide results and limits: CDR3 overlap between tissue and blood was very small. Tissue-blood divergence was below expectation in non-neoplastic patients, above in gliomas.

The V and J genes are TRBV28 and TRBJ1-5; the D is unclear. This receptor was taken from a human donor with low-grade glioma or glioblastoma, undergoing nonglioma brain surgery, or in good health (not recorded which). Specimen: glioma tissue, nonneoplastic brain tissue, or PBMCs (not recorded which). For the CDR3, the DNA is TGTGCCAGCAGTTTCGAGGAAAACAGACACTATAGCAATCAGCCCCAGCATTTT. The encoded protein is CASSFEENRHYSNQPQHF.